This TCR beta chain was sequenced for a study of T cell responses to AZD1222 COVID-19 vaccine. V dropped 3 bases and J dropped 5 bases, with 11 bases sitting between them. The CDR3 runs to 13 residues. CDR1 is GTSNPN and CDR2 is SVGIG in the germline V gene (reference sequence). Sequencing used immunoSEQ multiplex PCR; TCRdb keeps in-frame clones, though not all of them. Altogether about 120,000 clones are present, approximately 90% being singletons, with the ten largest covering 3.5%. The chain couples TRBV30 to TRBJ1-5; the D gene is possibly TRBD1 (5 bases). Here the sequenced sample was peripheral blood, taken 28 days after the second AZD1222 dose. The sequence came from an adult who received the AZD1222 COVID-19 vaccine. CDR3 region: CAWSSRVDQPQHF. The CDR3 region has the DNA TGTGCCTGGAGCAGCAGGGTAGATCAGCCCCAGCATTTT.